The rows below give T cell receptor beta chains drawn from one sample of a study of beta chain features in type 1 diabetes. Only in-frame clones appear in the TCRdb table, and some are missing; sequencing was by immunoSEQ multiplex PCR. The data contain hundreds of thousands of clones, around 9.7% of them singletons. Input material: central memory CD4+ T cells from blood. These receptors came from a man younger than 45 with type 1 diabetes. CDR3s include the opening cysteine and the closing phenylalanine or tryptophan. The order of the fields is V gene, J gene, CDR3 protein.

TRBV29-1	TRBJ2-3	CSVEDRGGGSTDTQYF
TRBV10-3	TRBJ1-1	CASSYFLGQGNTEAFF
TRBV7-2	TRBJ2-3	CASSLRQGTDTQYF
TRBV5-1	TRBJ2-1	CASSLGAASGGVNEQFF
TRBV18	TRBJ1-6	CASSPTDSPLHF
TRBV29-1	TRBJ2-1	CSVGTGTLSYNEQFF
TRBV6-5	TRBJ1-3	CASRRDTVSGNTIYF
TRBV4-3	TRBJ1-4	CASSQSRGSAFATNEKLFF
TRBV25-1	TRBJ1-4	CASSAGGTGGEKLFF
TRBV30	TRBJ2-5	CAGRGRETQYF
TRBV18	TRBJ1-4	CASSQGREKLFF
TRBV2	TRBJ1-2	CASSPLDRAYGYTF
TRBV25-1	TRBJ1-6	CASRGTGAANSPLHF
TRBV4-3	TRBJ2-3	CASSQDWGTAVTDTQYF
TRBV5-1	TRBJ2-5	CASSFPGEETQYF
TRBV7-2	TRBJ1-1	CASSLGAGGRDTEAFF
TRBV13	TRBJ2-7	CASSLGLSDYEQYF
TRBV6-5	TRBJ1-1	CASSYSTVTTEAFF
TRBV7-6	TRBJ1-1	CASSVSDGENTEAFF
TRBV11-2	TRBJ2-7	CASSLDRDSAYEQYF
TRBV19	TRBJ2-2	CASSTTGTNTGELFF
TRBV9	TRBJ1-6	CASSLQIGSPLHF
TRBV7-8	TRBJ2-5	CASSRQKETQYF
TRBV7-9	TRBJ2-4	CASSLSFQVRGENIQYF
TRBV5-6	TRBJ2-7	CASSPSGGALSVEQYF
TRBV9	TRBJ2-2	CASSVGPGKRSGDTGELFF
TRBV27	TRBJ2-1	CASSFVRGGPQFF
TRBV2	TRBJ1-5	CASSREAHSNQPQHF
TRBV5-6	TRBJ2-3	CASSPVAASTDTQYF